Shown below are 10 T cell receptor beta chains from a single sample sequenced in a study of T cell responses to AZD1222 COVID-19 vaccine. Here immunoSEQ multiplex PCR was the method, and the copy in TCRdb shows in-frame clones only, minus some. This sample has about 140,000 clones, with 80% to 95% found just once. The specimen was peripheral blood, collected 28 days after the second AZD1222 dose. Every receptor here comes from an adult who received the AZD1222 COVID-19 vaccine.

The chain's CDR3 is CASSFSSNTEAFF. The CDR3, as DNA: TGTGCCAGCAGTTTTTCGTCTAACACTGAAGCTTTCTTT. The gene calls are TRBV27 and TRBJ1-1, with D hard to call. Trimming removed 3 bases at V and 2 bases at J, with 7 bases between. The CDR3 sequence is 13 residues long. Looked up from germline, CDR1 is MNHEY and CDR2 is SMNVEV (reference sequence).

V usage is TRBV30 and J usage is TRBJ2-3, with D perhaps TRBD2 (6 bases). Trimming removed 1 base from V and 2 bases from J, with 13 bases in between. The CDR3 loop spans 15 amino acids. Looked up from germline, CDR1 is GTSNPN and CDR2 is SVGIG (reference sequence). Written as DNA, the CDR3 is TGTGCCTGGAGTGATGGGACTGCCCTCACAGATACGCAGTATTTT. Its protein product is CAWSDGTALTDTQYF.

This sequence joins TRBV28 and TRBJ1-5; TRBD1 might be the D (5 bases). Germline V gene lookup returns CDR1 MDHEN and CDR2 SYDVKM. The CDR3 runs 14 residues. The ends were cut back, 2 bases at V and 4 bases at J, with 9 bases in the middle. The CDR3 DNA is TGTGCCAGCAGTTTAATTCCAGGGAATCAGCCCCAGCATTTT. Residues: CASSLIPGNQPQHF.

V gene TRBV10-1 combines with J gene TRBJ1-2; D is unclear. Trimming left V 6 bases short and J 3 bases short, with 11 bases between. The CDR3 is 13 amino acids. Germline values: CDR1 WNHNN, CDR2 SYGVQD (reference sequence). The CDR3 here is CASSKRPDYGYTF. In DNA, the CDR3 is TGCGCCAGCAGCAAACGACCGGACTATGGCTACACCTTC.

This sequence joins TRBV5-1 and TRBJ1-2, with D possibly TRBD1 on 6 matching bases. The CDR3 runs 14 residues. V lost 5 bases and J 1 base, leaving 12 bases between the germline ends. CDR1 and CDR2 (germline): SGHRS, YFSETQ. The CDR3 loop is CASRMTGDNYGYTF. CDR3 in DNA: TGCGCCAGCAGGATGACAGGAGATAACTATGGCTACACCTTC. The variable domain in full, completed from reference TRBV5-1 and TRBJ1-2, reads KAGVTQTPRYLIKTRGQQVTLSCSPISGHRSVSWYQQTPGQGLQFLFEYFSETQRNKGNFPGRFSGRQFSNSRSEMNVSTLELGDSALYLCASRMTGDNYGYTFGSGTRLTVV.

The gene calls are TRBV7-6 and TRBJ2-7, with 8 bases aligning to TRBD2. Germline V gene lookup returns CDR1 SGHVS and CDR2 FNYEAQ. The CDR3 length is 14 residues. The V and J ends lost 1 base and 2 bases, in that order; junction bases with no gene match: 1. The CDR3 reads CASSLGAGAYEQYF. Written as DNA, the CDR3 is TGTGCCAGCAGCTTAGGAGCGGGAGCCTACGAGCAGTACTTC.

The sample holds one count of this clone. This rearrangement joins TRBV3-1 (or the pseudogene TRBV3-2) to TRBJ2-1, with D possibly being TRBD1 or TRBD2 (6 bases each). The CDR3 consists of 16 residues. Germline values: CDR1 LGHDT, CDR2 YNNKEL (reference sequence). With 2 bases removed from V and 9 bases from J, the gap between germline ends came to 20 bases. The CDR3 here is CASSQIGTRGGGEQFF. The CDR3 bases are TGTGCCAGCAGCCAAATAGGAACCAGGGGAGGAGGTGAGCAGTTCTTC.

The chain combines TRBV30 with TRBJ1-3; no clear D. Germline CDR1 and CDR2: GTSNPN and SVGIG (reference sequence). CDR3 length: 13 amino acids. Trimming shortened V by 4 bases and J by 0 bases, and 7 bases separated the two germline ends. The CDR3 DNA reads as TGTGCCTGGATGAGTGGCTCTGGAAACACCATATATTTT. This sequence encodes CAWMSGSGNTIYF.

This clone was observed a few times. V is TRBV6-5 and J is TRBJ1-2, with D unresolved. Germline V CDR1 and CDR2: MNHEY, SVGAGI. The CDR3 spans 15 residues. Trimming removed 0 bases at V and 4 bases at J, with 12 bases between. DNA for the CDR3: TGTGCCAGCAGTTACTCGTGGCAGACCCTCTATGGCTACACCTTC. Translated, it gives CASSYSWQTLYGYTF.

V gene TRBV28 combines with J gene TRBJ1-2, with 10 bases identical to TRBD1. CDR1 and CDR2 from the germline V gene are MDHEN and SYDVKM. The V segment lost 4 bases and the J segment 6 bases; nucleotides outside the gene matches: 11. The CDR3 totals 16 residues. CDR3 nucleotides: TGTGCCAGCAGTTCGGGGACAGGGGTTTATGTTAATGGCTACACCTTC. Its protein product is CASSSGTGVYVNGYTF.